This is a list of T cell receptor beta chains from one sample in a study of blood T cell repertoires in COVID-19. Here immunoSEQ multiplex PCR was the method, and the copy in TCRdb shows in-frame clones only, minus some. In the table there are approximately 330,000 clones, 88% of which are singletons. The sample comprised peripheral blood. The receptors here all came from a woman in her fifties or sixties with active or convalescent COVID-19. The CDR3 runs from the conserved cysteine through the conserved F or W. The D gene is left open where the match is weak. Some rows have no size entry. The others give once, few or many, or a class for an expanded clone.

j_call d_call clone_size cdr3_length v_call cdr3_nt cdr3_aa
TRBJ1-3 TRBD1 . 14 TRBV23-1 TGCGCCAGCAGTCAAGTCGGCAGGGGGAACACCATATATTTT CASSQVGRGNTIYF
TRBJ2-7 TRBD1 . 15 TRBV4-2 TGTGCCAGCAGCCAAGCCGACAGGGCCGATTACGAGCAGTACTTC CASSQADRADYEQYF
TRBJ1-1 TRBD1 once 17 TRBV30 TGTGCCTGGAGTGTACCGGGACAGGGAAGATGGAACACTGAAGCTTTCTTT CAWSVPGQGRWNTEAFF
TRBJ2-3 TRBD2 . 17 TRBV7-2 TGTGCCAGCAGCTTCCTCGGCGGGAGTATCAGCACAGATACGCAGTATTTT CASSFLGGSISTDTQYF
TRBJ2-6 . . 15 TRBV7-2 TGTGCCAGCAGCTCTGGAGGCTCTGGGGCCAACGTCCTGACTTTC CASSSGGSGANVLTF
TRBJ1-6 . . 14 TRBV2 TGTGCCAGCAGTGAGGGACAAAGGAATTCACCCCTCCACTTT CASSEGQRNSPLHF
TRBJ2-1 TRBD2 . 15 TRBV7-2 TGTGCCAGCAGCGAACCGGGACTAGCGGGCAATGAGCAGTTCTTC CASSEPGLAGNEQFF
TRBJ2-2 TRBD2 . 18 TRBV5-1 TGCGCCAGCAGCTTGGCCGTTCGGCGGGGGAGTAACACCGGGGAGCTGTTTTTT CASSLAVRRGSNTGELFF
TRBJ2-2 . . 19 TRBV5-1 TGCGCCAGCAGCTCGGGGGTCATAAGACTAGGGAGTATTTCCGGGGAGCTGTTTTTT CASSSGVIRLGSISGELFF
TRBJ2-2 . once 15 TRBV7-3 TGTGCCAGCAGCTCTACCGGGACACGAGGCGGGGAGCTGTTTTTT CASSSTGTRGGELFF
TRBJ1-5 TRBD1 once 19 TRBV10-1 TGCGCCAGCAGTGTCCCACGGACAGGGGGTCCTTATAGCAATCAGCCCCAGCATTTT CASSVPRTGGPYSNQPQHF
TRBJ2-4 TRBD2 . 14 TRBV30 TGTGCCTGGAGCCCTGAACTAGCGGTAAACATTCAGTACTTC CAWSPELAVNIQYF
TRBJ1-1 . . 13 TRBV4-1 TGCGCCAGCAGCCAAGATCGACAGCTAGAAGCTTTCTTT CASSQDRQLEAFF
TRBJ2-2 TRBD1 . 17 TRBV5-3 TGTGCCAGAAGCCCCCGAGAGGGGGCGAAGATTACCGGGGAGCTGTTTTTT CARSPREGAKITGELFF
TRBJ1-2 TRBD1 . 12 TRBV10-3 TGTGCCATCAGCGCACAGGGGGGAGGCTACACCTTC CAISAQGGGYTF
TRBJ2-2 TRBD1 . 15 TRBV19 TGTGCCAGCCGGGGGACAGGGGGCTACACCGGGGAGCTGTTTTTT CASRGTGGYTGELFF
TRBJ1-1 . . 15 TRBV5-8 TGTGCCAGCAGCTGGGGGCAGGGGATGAACACTGAAGCTTTCTTT CASSWGQGMNTEAFF
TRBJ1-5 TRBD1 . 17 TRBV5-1 TGCGCCAGCAGCCAGACTCCCGGGACAGGAGGCAATCAGCCCCAGCATTTT CASSQTPGTGGNQPQHF
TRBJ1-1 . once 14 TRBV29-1 TGCAGCGTTGTTAAACCCGGGACTTTGACTGAAGCTTTCTTT CSVVKPGTLTEAFF
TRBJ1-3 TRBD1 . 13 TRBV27 TGTGCCAGCAGGACAGGGAGGGGAAACACCATATATTTT CASRTGRGNTIYF
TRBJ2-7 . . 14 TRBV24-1 TGTGCCACCAGTGATTTCAGAACGCTGATGGAGCAGTACTTC CATSDFRTLMEQYF
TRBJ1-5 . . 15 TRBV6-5 TGTGCCAGCAGTACGCATTTACTGCTCAATCAGCCCCAGCATTTT CASSTHLLLNQPQHF
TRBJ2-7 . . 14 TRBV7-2 TGTGCCAGCAGCTTAGCGGGGGACACCTACGAGCAGTACTTC CASSLAGDTYEQYF
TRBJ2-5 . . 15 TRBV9 TGTGCCAGCAGCGGGGATATTAAAGGCGGGGAGACCCAGTACTTC CASSGDIKGGETQYF
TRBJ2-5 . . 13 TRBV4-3 TGCGCCAGCAGCCAGGCCTACCAAGAGACCCAGTACTTC CASSQAYQETQYF
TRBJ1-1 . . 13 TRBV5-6 TGTGCCAGCAGCCCCAGGGTGAACACTGAAGCTTTCTTT CASSPRVNTEAFF
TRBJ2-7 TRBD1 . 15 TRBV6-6 TGTGCCAGCAGCCAAGGGACAGGGGGCTTCAACGAGCAGTACTTC CASSQGTGGFNEQYF
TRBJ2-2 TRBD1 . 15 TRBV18 TGTGCCAGCTCACAGAAGGGGGCGCACACCGGGGAGCTGTTTTTT CASSQKGAHTGELFF
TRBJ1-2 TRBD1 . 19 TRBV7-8 TGTGCCAGCAGCCTTAACCCCTCCGGGACAGGGGGCACTAACTATGGCTACACCTTC CASSLNPSGTGGTNYGYTF
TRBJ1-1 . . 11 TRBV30 TGTGCCTGGAGTGGGACAGACCAAGCTTTCTTT CAWSGTDQAFF
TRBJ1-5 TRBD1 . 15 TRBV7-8 TGTGCCAGCAGCCAGGACAGGGGCCTTAATCAGCCCCAGCATTTT CASSQDRGLNQPQHF